This T cell receptor (beta chain) was identified in a study of glioma-infiltrating T cells after dendritic cell vaccination listed by TCRdb under 2016. About the investigation overall: Of the 15 or so glioblastoma patients in the cohort, all drawn from Phase I and II dendritic cell vaccination trials, 9 were newly diagnosed and 6 had recurrent disease. Between about 2002 and 2012, the patients were given dendritic cell vaccination pulsed with autologous tumor lysate. Patients received three intradermal dendritic cell vaccine injections at biweekly intervals in the arm below the axilla. TCR sequencing metrics, including TIL content and tumor-blood repertoire overlap, were correlated with survival after dendritic cell vaccination. The vaccine was prepared from monocyte-derived dendritic cells that were cultured for seven days with IL-4 and GM-CSF and then pulsed overnight with autologous tumor lysate. In glioblastoma patients vaccinated with dendritic cells, deep sequencing of TCR beta CDR3 regions served to measure tumor-infiltrating lymphocyte content and to compare repertoires between tumor and blood. Overall results and qualifications from the work: No direct relationship between TCR clonality and survival was found, suggesting a diverse polyclonal response may matter. The cohort was small and heterogeneous, and full blood and tumor sets were available for few patients, with initial-recurrent tumor pairs available for even fewer patients. Higher estimated pretreatment TIL content predicted longer time to progression and overall survival after dendritic cell vaccination. The response model built on TCR overlap across three groups was characterized as speculative, with prospective validation still needed.

The immunoSEQ assay amplified TCRB CDR3 regions from roughly 2 micrograms of genomic DNA, or from all available DNA when less than that amount was available. The multiplex PCR employed 60 forward primers targeting TCR V beta segments and 13 reverse primers targeting J beta segments. To estimate reads per starting template, synthetic control templates were spiked into each sample at limiting dilution. Reads of 87 bp were generated by sequencing on the Illumina HiSeq System. On the study's bioinformatics: To remove PCR and sequencing errors, closely related sequences were merged with a nearest neighbor algorithm. TCR overlap was measured as the percentage of unique tumor TCR beta sequences that were also present in the peripheral blood of the same patient. This is the immuneACCESS table as TCRdb keeps it, with only in-frame sequences that have V and J called. A part of the clones is gone; compared with another copy, unresolved V genes explain less than half, and the rest is unexplained. V and J calls plus clone size are reproduced from that table; the DNA served to infer D and trimming. This sample lists under 30,000 clones; roughly 89% were detected once. The ten largest clones capture around 2.9% of the sample.

The time point tag for this specimen amounts to: after dendritic cell vaccination, including at tumor progression/relapse. Selection of patients required sufficient residual fresh-frozen tumor tissue and over two years of available survival data. An isocitrate dehydrogenase mutation was not carried by any of the glioblastoma patients, although molecular status was otherwise variable. PBMC collection took place before vaccination, two weeks after the third vaccination, and at tumor progression if progression occurred. The Qiagen DNeasy Blood extraction Kit was used for extraction of genomic DNA. CDR1 SGHTA and CDR2 FQGNSA were looked up in the germline V gene. Trimming removed 6 bases from V and 6 bases from J, leaving 18 bases between the germline ends. The CDR3 runs 14 amino acids, cysteine and phenylalanine included. The retained sequence is limited to the CDR3, 42 bases, with the frame set at the first base.

Turning to this clone: There is no known antigen for this receptor. Per-base quality was not reported, and no clone a single base away is much larger than it.

The chain joins TRBV7-2 to TRBJ2-7, with TRBD1 tentatively as D gene (6 bases match). The sample here was blood, taken after dendritic cell vaccination. The receptor's source is a human donor with glioblastoma. The CDR3 region has the sequence CASRSDRPTVEQYF. The DNA is TGTGCCAGCAGATCAGACAGGCCTACTGTCGAGCAGTACTTC.